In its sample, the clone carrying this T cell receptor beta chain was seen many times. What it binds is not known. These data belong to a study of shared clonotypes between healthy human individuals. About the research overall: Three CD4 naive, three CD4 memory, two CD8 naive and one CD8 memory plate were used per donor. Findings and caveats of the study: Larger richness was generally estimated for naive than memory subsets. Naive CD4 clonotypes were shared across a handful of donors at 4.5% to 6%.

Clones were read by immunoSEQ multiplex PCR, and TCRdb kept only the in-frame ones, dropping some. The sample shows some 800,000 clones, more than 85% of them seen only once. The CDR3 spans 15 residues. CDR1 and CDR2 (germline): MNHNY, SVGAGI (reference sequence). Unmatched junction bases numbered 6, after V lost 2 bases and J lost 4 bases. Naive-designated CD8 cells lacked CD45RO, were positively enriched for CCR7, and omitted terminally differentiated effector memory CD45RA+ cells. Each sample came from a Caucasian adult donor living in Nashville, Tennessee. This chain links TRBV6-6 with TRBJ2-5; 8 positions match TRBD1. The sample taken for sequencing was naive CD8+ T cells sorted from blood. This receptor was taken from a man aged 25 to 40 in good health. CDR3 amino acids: CASSYPGQVIETQYF. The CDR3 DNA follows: TGTGCCAGCAGTTACCCGGGACAGGTCATAGAGACCCAGTACTTC.